These 3 T cell receptor beta chains share one sample of origin, sequenced in a study of CD8+ T cells in alopecia areata. Reverse transcription of extracted RNA yielded cDNA, which provided the sequencing template. The data were produced by immunoSEQ multiplex PCR, yet TCRdb's version contains in-frame clones alone and is incomplete. The sample lists approximately 150,000 clones; roughly 60% were seen once. Material for sequencing was CD4+ T cells sorted from blood. Receptors were obtained from a human donor in good health.

The rearrangement joins TRBV27 to TRBJ1-5, with D possibly TRBD1 on 6 matching bases. Trimming took off 5 bases at V and 7 bases at J, with 21 bases between the two ends. Per the germline V gene, CDR1 is MNHEY and CDR2 is SMNVEV (reference sequence). This CDR3 region has 16 residues. CDR3 bases: TGTGCCAGCAGTCCGCAGGGGCCGACCAGTTTACAGCCCCAGCATTTT. Amino acids: CASSPQGPTSLQPQHF.

This clone was recorded a few times. The chain employs TRBV6-5 and TRBJ2-1; possible D gene TRBD2, 5 bases. The germline gives CDR1 MNHEY, CDR2 SVGAGI. V was clipped by 5 bases and J by 6 bases, with 14 bases between them. This CDR3 has 14 residues. Written as DNA, the CDR3 is TGTGCCAGCAGTAGGCTGGGAGACCGCAATGAGCAGTTCTTC. Translation gives CASSRLGDRNEQFF.

This clone was seen more than once but under ten times. V and J are TRBV5-1 and TRBJ2-7; D perhaps matches TRBD2 (6 bases). The germline V gene has CDR1 SGHRS and CDR2 YFSETQ. The CDR3 totals 15 residues. V lost 0 bases and J lost 2, with 12 bases in between. CDR3 amino acids: CASSLGGTDTYEQYF. The CDR3 DNA sequence: TGCGCCAGCAGCTTGGGTGGGACTGATACCTACGAGCAGTACTTC.